In its sample, the clone carrying this TCR beta chain was seen a few times. Antigen unknown. The source of the sample is a study of T cell repertoires in cytomegalovirus infection. Study as a whole: Indications of both CMV infection and matching HLA type were provided by public TCR beta signatures.

The study's findings and limits: Clonotype analysis showed dominance of the ex vivo response by HLA-C-restricted CMV-specific TCR beta clonotypes. Individuals carrying CMV plus the relevant HLA were identified by cumulative frequency of public TCR beta families.

MiXCR was run by TCRdb on the reads, yielding one entry per CDR3 protein. The sample consists of some 180,000 distinct CDR3 sequences, approximately 18% of them appearing once. The CDR3 loop spans 16 amino acids. Between the trimmed V and J ends, which lost 3 bases and 2 bases, there was a span of 14 bases. This TCR was sampled from a human donor in good health (CMV status not recorded). Some clones in this sample may be carry-over from other donors' samples. The chain links TRBV12-3 or TRBV12-4 to TRBJ2-1, with D perhaps TRBD2 (5 bases). The sample comprised CD8+ T cells from PBMCs. CDR3 residues: CASSLAWVGAYNEQFF. The CDR3 DNA reads TGTGCCAGCAGTTTGGCGTGGGTCGGGGCCTACAATGAGCAGTTCTTC.